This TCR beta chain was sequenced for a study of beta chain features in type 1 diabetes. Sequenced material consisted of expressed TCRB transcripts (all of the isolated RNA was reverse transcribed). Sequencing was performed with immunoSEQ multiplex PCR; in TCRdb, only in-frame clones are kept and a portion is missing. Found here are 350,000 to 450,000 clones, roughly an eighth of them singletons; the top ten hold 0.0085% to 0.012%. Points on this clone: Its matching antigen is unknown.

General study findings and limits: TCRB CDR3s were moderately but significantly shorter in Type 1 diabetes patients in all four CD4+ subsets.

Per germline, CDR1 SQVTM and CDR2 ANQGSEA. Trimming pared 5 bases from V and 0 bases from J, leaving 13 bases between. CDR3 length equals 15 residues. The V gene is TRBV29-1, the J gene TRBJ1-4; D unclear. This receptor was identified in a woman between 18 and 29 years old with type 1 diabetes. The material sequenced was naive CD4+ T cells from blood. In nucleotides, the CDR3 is TGCAGCGTTCCAAATGGAGGTGCAACTAATGAAAAACTGTTTTTT. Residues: CSVPNGGATNEKLFF.